This TCR beta chain was identified in a study of blood T cell repertoires in COVID-19. As for the study in general: COVID-19 samples from acute and convalescent phases originated in the United States, Italy and Spain. Nucleic acid was either cDNA or gDNA, and it came from T cells, B-cell-depleted T cells, or PBMCs.

The authors' processing: Reference gene primer amplification gave estimated nucleated cell counts. The repertoire was sequenced with immunoSEQ multiplex PCR; TCRdb's copy has only in-frame clones and lacks some. The DNA gave D and trimming, while V, J and clone size come from that table. The sample has over 250,000 clones, 89% seen once. This CDR3 has 16 amino acids. V shed 4 bases and J 3 bases; nucleotides not matched to a gene: 12. Germline V gene sequence: CDR1 SEHNR, CDR2 FQNEAQ (reference sequence). The chain recombines TRBV7-9 with TRBJ2-7; 7 bases align to TRBD2. The TCR comes from a woman aged 55-69 years with acute or convalescent COVID-19. The sequencing sample was made of peripheral blood. The CDR3 coding sequence is TGTGCCAGCAGCTCCTCACCTAGCGGAGGTTTCTACGAGCAGTACTTC. This translates into CASSSSPSGGFYEQYF.